Presented here are 20 T cell receptor beta chains from one specimen sequenced in a study of T cells in narcolepsy (dated by TCRdb to 2016 to 2019). The library was produced with the immunoSEQ multiplex PCR assay. TCRdb took over this immuneACCESS table, retaining in-frame rearrangements with V and J assigned. Such tables are incomplete; in checked studies, under half of the missing clones stem from an unresolved V gene, and the remainder is unexplained. The sample table contains around 25,000 clones; only one count was recorded for 81% of them. Clones ranked in the top ten supply 0.9% to 1.2% of the sample. The specimen was memory (CD45RA-) CD4+ T cells from blood. The cell subset or site label, read with the paper, signifies: memory T cells sorted ex vivo from peripheral blood. Source of these receptors: a human donor in good health.

The V gene is TRBV6-6, the J gene TRBJ2-3; 8 positions match TRBD2. CDR3 length equals 13 residues. From germline, CDR1 is MNHNY and CDR2 SVGAGI (reference sequence). Trimming took 6 bases from V and 1 from J; bases not matched to a gene: 0. The CDR3: CASRTSGTDTQYF. CDR3 DNA sequence: TGTGCCAGCAGGACTAGCGGCACAGATACGCAGTATTTT.

This chain connects TRBV4-2 to TRBJ2-7; D call uncertain. The germline V gene encodes CDR1 LGHNA and CDR2 YNFKEQ. CDR3 length: 15 amino acids. Trimming removed 0 bases from V and 0 bases from J, with 9 bases in between. CDR3 sequence reads: CASSQDLESSYEQYF. CDR3 DNA sequence: TGTGCCAGCAGCCAAGATCTGGAAAGCTCCTACGAGCAGTACTTC.

The V and J genes are TRBV7-9 and TRBJ2-2, with 8 bases that match TRBD2. Germline-derived CDR1 and CDR2 are SEHNR and FQNEAQ (reference sequence). V lost 0 bases, J lost 4 bases, and 4 bases stayed unmatched. The CDR3 sequence is 16 residues long. The CDR3 loop reads CASSLALAGVTGELFF. Here the CDR3 DNA reads TGTGCCAGCAGCTTAGCCCTAGCGGGCGTCACCGGGGAGCTGTTTTTT.

This rearrangement joins TRBV7-2 to TRBJ2-3; no firm D call. V lost 3 bases and J lost 0, with 10 bases in between. CDR1 is SGHTA and CDR2 is FQGNSA in the germline V gene. CDR3 size: 15 residues. The CDR3 DNA follows: TGTGCCAGCAGCTTGCTGGGGATGAGCACAGATACGCAGTATTTT. Protein: CASSLLGMSTDTQYF.

This clone was recorded once. The chain combines TRBV7-9 with TRBJ2-1, with 8 bases matching TRBD1. This CDR3 has 14 residues. The V segment lost 4 bases and the J segment 11 bases; nucleotides outside the gene matches: 10. Germline CDR1 is SEHNR and CDR2 is FQNEAQ (reference sequence). The CDR3 reads CASSYLTGDTQQFF. The CDR3 coding sequence is TGTGCCAGCAGCTATCTGACAGGGGACACCCAGCAGTTCTTC. The whole variable domain, filled in from reference TRBV7-9 and TRBJ2-1, reads DTGVSQNPRHKITKRGQNVTFRCDPISEHNRLYWYRQTLGQGPEFLTYFQNEAQLEKSRLLSDRFSAERPKGSFSTLEIQRTEQGDSAMYLCASSYLTGDTQQFFGPGTRLTVL.

The genes are TRBV28 and TRBJ1-1; 7 nucleotides line up with TRBD1. Germline V gene data show CDR1 as MDHEN and CDR2 as SYDVKM. This CDR3 has 17 amino acids. Trimming took 5 bases from V and 1 from J; bases not matched to a gene: 13. In nucleotides, the CDR3 is TGTGCCAGCAGTGCGCACAGGGGTTCGGTTCGGAACACTGAAGCTTTCTTT. It specifies CASSAHRGSVRNTEAFF.

V gene TRBV18 combines with J gene TRBJ1-4; D remains ambiguous. The CDR3 contains 16 residues. V gave up 3 bases and J gave up 1 base, with 12 bases separating them. CDR1 is KGHSH and CDR2 is LQKENI in the germline V gene. CDR3 region: CASSPALLGTNEKLFF. DNA for the CDR3: TGTGCCAGCTCACCTGCCCTGCTGGGAACTAATGAAAAACTGTTTTTT.

J is TRBJ2-1 and V is TRBV27; 10 bases fit TRBD2. The CDR3 loop spans 17 amino acids. With 4 bases clipped from V and 9 bases from J, the junction kept 15 bases outside the gene matches. Per germline, CDR1 MNHEY and CDR2 SMNVEV (reference sequence). The CDR3: CASSSTEGAGGPVEQFF. As DNA, the CDR3 is TGTGCCAGCAGTTCAACCGAGGGAGCGGGAGGGCCTGTTGAGCAGTTCTTC.

V usage is TRBV28 and J usage is TRBJ1-1; D remains ambiguous. The germline gives CDR1 MDHEN, CDR2 SYDVKM. The CDR3 contains 13 residues. V was cut by 5 bases and J by 3 bases, with 10 bases left in between. The CDR3 nucleotides are TGTGCCAGCAGTCCTCCCGTGGACACTGAAGCTTTCTTT. Its protein is CASSPPVDTEAFF.

This clone was seen a handful of times. This rearrangement joins TRBV14 to TRBJ1-2; D gene uncertain. Trimming removed 5 bases at V and 1 base at J, with 14 bases between. The CDR3 consists of 15 residues. The germline V gene has CDR1 SGHDN and CDR2 FVKESK. This CDR3 reads CASSASRVINYGYTF. The CDR3 DNA is TGTGCCAGCAGCGCAAGTCGGGTTATTAACTATGGCTACACCTTC.

The chain joins TRBV10-3 to TRBJ2-7; no clear D. The CDR3 runs 14 residues. Trimming cost V 3 bases and J 2 bases, with 11 bases left between them. From germline, CDR1 is ENHRY and CDR2 SYGVKD. The CDR3 spells CAISEKVRPYEQYF. CDR3 in DNA: TGTGCCATCAGTGAAAAGGTTAGGCCCTACGAGCAGTACTTC.

This sequence joins TRBV28 and TRBJ1-2; D is unresolved. This CDR3 comprises 14 residues. V lost 1 base to trimming and J lost 5 bases, with 11 bases between them. Germline V CDR1 and CDR2: MDHEN, SYDVKM. The CDR3 region is CASSLYQAPYGYTF. The CDR3 nucleotides are TGTGCCAGCAGTTTATACCAGGCTCCATATGGCTACACCTTC.

J is TRBJ1-6 and V is TRBV5-6, with D perhaps matching TRBD1 (6 bases). The CDR3 length is 14 residues. Germline values: CDR1 SGHDT, CDR2 YYEEEE. V lost 4 bases and J 6 bases, leaving 11 bases between the germline ends. As DNA, the CDR3 is TGTGCCAGCAGCCCCGACAGGAGTAATTCACCCCTCCACTTT. Protein sequence: CASSPDRSNSPLHF.

The CDR3 region has the DNA TGTGCCAGTAGTATACCCAATAAGGGGACCCAGTACTTC. This gives the protein CASSIPNKGTQYF. The chain carries TRBV19 and TRBJ2-5; unclear D gene. The CDR3 has 13 amino acids. Trimming removed 2 bases from V and 7 bases from J, with 11 bases in between. Germline V lookup: CDR1 LNHDA, CDR2 SQIVND (reference sequence).

The sample holds a few counts of this clone. The V and J genes are TRBV7-3 and TRBJ2-2; 9 nucleotides match TRBD2. Trimming removed 3 bases from V and 0 bases from J; junction bases left unmatched: 5. The CDR3 contains 17 residues. Germline CDR1 reads SGHTA; CDR2 reads FQGTGA. In DNA form, the CDR3 reads TGTGCCAGCAGCTTGAGTAGCGGGGGCCCGAACACCGGGGAGCTGTTTTTT. Amino acid sequence: CASSLSSGGPNTGELFF.

The chain carries TRBV19 and TRBJ2-7; 11 positions agree with TRBD1. J lost 3 bases, V lost 3 bases, and 4 bases had no gene match. The germline V gene encodes CDR1 LNHDA and CDR2 SQIVND (reference sequence). CDR3 length equals 15 residues. CDR3 DNA: TGTGCCAGTAGTATTTCGGACAGGGGGCTCTACGAGCAGTACTTC. Residues: CASSISDRGLYEQYF. The full variable domain, completed using reference TRBV19 and TRBJ2-7, is DGGITQSPKYLFRKEGQNVTLSCEQNLNHDAMYWYRQDPGQGLRLIYYSQIVNDFQKGDIAEGYSVSREKKESFPLTVTSAQKNPTAFYLCASSISDRGLYEQYFGPGTRLTVT.

The chain uses TRBV30 and TRBJ2-1, with 14 nucleotides matching TRBD2. The J segment lost 6 bases and the V segment lost 2 bases, leaving 3 bases of the junction unmatched. CDR1 and CDR2 from the germline V gene are GTSNPN and SVGIG (reference sequence). This CDR3 is built from 15 residues. This chain's CDR3 is CAWSTTSGRGNEQFF. DNA for the CDR3: TGTGCCTGGAGTACGACTAGCGGGAGGGGCAATGAGCAGTTCTTC.

The genes are TRBV2 and TRBJ2-7; 7 bases fit TRBD1. With 7 bases clipped from V and 3 bases from J, the junction kept 6 bases outside the gene matches. The CDR3 runs to 13 residues. Germline assignment: CDR1 SNHLY and CDR2 FYNNEI. CDR3 DNA sequence: TGTGCCAGCATATGGGACAGAGGCTACGAGCAGTACTTC. Amino acids: CASIWDRGYEQYF.

This chain connects TRBV5-1 to TRBJ1-2, with TRBD1 as a possible D gene (6 bases). V dropped 4 bases and J dropped 1 base, with 11 bases sitting between them. Germline CDR1 SGHRS, CDR2 YFSETQ. This CDR3 spans 14 amino acids. This CDR3 is CASSLSQGNYGYTF. The CDR3 nucleotides are TGCGCCAGCAGCCTTTCACAGGGTAACTATGGCTACACCTTC.

The chain couples TRBV11-2 to TRBJ1-2, with D hard to call. The CDR3 covers 14 residues. CDR1 and CDR2 (germline): SGHAT, FQNNGV. Trimming removed 3 bases at V and 2 bases at J, with 10 bases between. CDR3 nucleotides: TGTGCCAGCAGCTTCGCTACAGAGAACTATGGCTACACCTTC. Translating gives CASSFATENYGYTF.